These 31 T cell receptor beta chains originate from one sample sequenced in a study of spatial heterogeneity in lung cancer. TCRdb re-called the 5' RACE reads through MiXCR, storing one row per CDR3 protein. The sample carries 4,000 or so distinct CDR3 sequences, about 17% recorded once. The time point: sample taken at primary tumor resection. The authors sequenced whole RNA from tumor, nontumor lung or frozen PBMC without sorting. Sequencing used PBMCs, obtained at surgery. These receptors originate from a male donor with early-stage non-small cell lung cancer.

The chain couples TRBV2 to TRBJ2-5; D is unclear. V was cut by 0 bases and J by 7 bases, with 12 bases left in between. CDR3 length: 14 amino acids. Germline values: CDR1 SNHLY, CDR2 FYNNEI. The DNA of the CDR3 is TGTGCCAGCAGTGAAGCGCAAGCTTGGGGGACCCAGTACTTC. Translation gives CASSEAQAWGTQYF.

This clonotype is judged medium-sized (0.01 to 0.1%). The chain combines TRBV20-1 with TRBJ1-1, with D hard to call. The CDR3 has 10 residues. CDR1 is DFQATT, CDR2 SNEGSKA, per germline (reference sequence). The V end was cut by 5 bases, the J end by 3 bases, with 4 bases between. CDR3: CSARDTEAFF. The CDR3 nucleotides are TGCAGTGCTCGGGACACTGAAGCTTTCTTT.

The genes are TRBV29-1 and TRBJ2-1, with a possible D match to TRBD2 (6 bases). CDR3 size: 13 residues. The germline V gene encodes CDR1 SQVTM and CDR2 ANQGSEA. Deletions cut 6 bases from V and 2 bases from J, with 11 bases between. CDR3 bases: TGCAGCGTGGGACTCCGGGCCTACAATGAGCAGTTCTTC. The encoded protein is CSVGLRAYNEQFF.

This clonotype was seen a handful of times. This chain links TRBV7-2 with TRBJ2-3, with unresolved D. V was cut by 0 bases and J by 3 bases, with 16 bases left in between. The CDR3 covers 17 residues. CDR1 is SGHTA and CDR2 is FQGNSA in the germline V gene. The chain's CDR3 is CASSLALTSLGTDTQYF. DNA for the CDR3: TGTGCCAGCAGCTTAGCCCTGACATCGTTAGGGACAGATACGCAGTATTTT.

By its share, this clonotype is medium-sized. The CDR3 DNA follows: TGTGCCAGCAGCCAACTAGCCGGACAGCCATCCTACGAGCAGTACTTC. Residues: CASSQLAGQPSYEQYF. V and J are TRBV4-2 and TRBJ2-7; D is perhaps TRBD1 (6 bases). The CDR3 totals 16 residues. Germline V CDR1 and CDR2: LGHNA, YNFKEQ. V dropped 2 bases and J dropped 1 base, with 15 bases sitting between them.

V gene TRBV7-9 combines with J gene TRBJ2-1; tentatively, D is TRBD1 or TRBD2 (5 bases each). The CDR3 spans 13 residues. The germline V and J ends were trimmed by 5 bases and 9 bases, with 14 bases remaining between them. Germline CDR1 SEHNR, CDR2 FQNEAQ (reference sequence). CDR3 amino acids: CASSKGTLPEQFF. The CDR3 nucleotides read TGTGCCAGCAGCAAAGGGACGCTCCCTGAGCAGTTCTTC.

By proportion, this clonotype is medium-sized. The chain links TRBV28 to TRBJ2-7; a possible D gene is TRBD2 (5 bases). Germline CDR1 and CDR2: MDHEN and SYDVKM. With 8 bases removed from V and 10 bases from J, the gap between germline ends came to 18 bases. The CDR3 contains 12 residues. CDR3 region: CASREQALRQYF. The CDR3 DNA reads TGTGCCAGCCGGGAACAAGCCTTGCGCCAGTACTTC.

The chain has TRBV7-2 and TRBJ2-1, with D unresolved. In germline, CDR1 is SGHTA, CDR2 FQGNSA. The germline V and J ends were trimmed by 0 bases and 8 bases, with 8 bases remaining between them. This CDR3 region has 13 residues. CDR3 nucleotides: TGTGCCAGCAGCTTAGCGCGAAGGGATGAGCAGTTCTTC. It specifies CASSLARRDEQFF.

This clonotype is labeled as medium-sized. The genes are TRBV5-7 and TRBJ2-7, with D maybe TRBD2 (6 bases). TRBV5-7 counts as an open reading frame of uncertain function. The CDR3 extends over 15 amino acids. Trimming shortened V by 3 bases and J by 1 base, and 14 bases separated the two germline ends. The CDR3 reads CASSWGDRTSYEQYF. The CDR3, as DNA: TGTGCCAGCAGCTGGGGGGATCGGACTTCCTACGAGCAGTACTTC.

This chain connects TRBV12-3 or TRBV12-4 to TRBJ2-3; 7 nucleotides line up with TRBD1. This CDR3 is 14 amino acids long. Trimming cost V 1 base and J 5 bases; bases outside gene matches: 3. CDR3 in amino acids: CASSLEGAGDTQYF. The CDR3, as DNA: TGTGCCAGCAGTTTAGAGGGGGCCGGAGATACGCAGTATTTT.

In its sample, this clonotype was seen once. The V call is TRBV28, the J call TRBJ1-6, with TRBD1 identical over 7 bases. The CDR3 loop spans 13 amino acids. CDR1 and CDR2 from the germline V gene are MDHEN and SYDVKM. Trimming at V came to 5 bases and at J to 8 bases, leaving 3 bases not matched to a gene. The CDR3 loop reads CASSITGDSPLHF. Here the CDR3 DNA reads TGTGCCAGCAGTATCACAGGGGATTCACCCCTCCACTTT.

This chain joins TRBV9 and TRBJ2-1, with D perhaps TRBD2 (5 bases). CDR3 length: 15 residues. Germline CDR1 reads SGDLS; CDR2 reads YYNGEE. Deletions cut 3 bases from V and 4 bases from J, with 14 bases between. The CDR3 DNA follows: TGTGCCAGCAGCGCGTTGGAGGATTTTTACAATGAGCAGTTCTTC. Translating gives CASSALEDFYNEQFF.

This clonotype was counted ten times or more. This chain connects TRBV7-8 to TRBJ2-2; 8 bases are a match to TRBD2. V dropped 4 bases and J dropped 2; count of bases not matched to a gene: 3. In germline, CDR1 is SGHVS, CDR2 FQNEAQ. The CDR3 has 15 residues. In DNA form, the CDR3 reads TGTGCCAGCAGCTACAGCGGGAGAAACACCGGGGAGCTGTTTTTT. It encodes CASSYSGRNTGELFF.

This clonotype is medium-sized within its sample. The chain recombines TRBV5-6 with TRBJ1-5; 7 bases map to TRBD1. V lost 2 bases and J lost 3; bases outside the gene matches: 5. This CDR3 is 15 amino acids long. CDR1 is SGHDT, CDR2 YYEEEE, per germline. The CDR3 nucleotides read TGTGCCAGCAGCTTAACAGGGGCCGACAATCAGCCCCAGCATTTT. As protein: CASSLTGADNQPQHF.

The chain couples TRBV7-2 to TRBJ1-1; possibly TRBD1 for D (5 bases). CDR3 length equals 17 residues. Trimming took off 0 bases at V and 3 bases at J, with 17 bases between the two ends. Germline loops: CDR1 SGHTA, CDR2 FQGNSA. CDR3 nucleotide sequence: TGTGCCAGCAGCTTAGCCCTACGGGCAGGGATGGACACTGAAGCTTTCTTT. This gives the protein CASSLALRAGMDTEAFF. Full variable domain (outside the CDR3, taken from reference TRBV7-2 and TRBJ1-1): GAGVSQSPSNKVTEKGKDVELRCDPISGHTALYWYRQSLGQGLEFLIYFQGNSAPDKSGLPSDRFSAERTGGSVSTLTIQRTQQEDSAVYLCASSLALRAGMDTEAFFGQGTRLTVV.

This clonotype was counted between two and nine times. This chain links TRBV11-3 with TRBJ2-2; D is undetermined. Germline CDR1 is SGHNT and CDR2 is YENEEA. There are 13 residues in the CDR3. V was clipped by 3 bases and J by 1 base, with 3 bases between them. The CDR3 region is CASSLRNTGELFF. The DNA for the CDR3 is TGTGCCAGCAGCTTGAGGAACACCGGGGAGCTGTTTTTT.

The chain recombines TRBV5-1 with TRBJ2-2; 8 bases fit TRBD1. The CDR3 spans 18 residues. V shed 2 bases, J shed 0 bases, and the junction held 9 bases outside the gene matches. The V gene's germline CDR1 is SGHRS and CDR2 YFSETQ. The CDR3 nucleotides read TGCGCCAGCAGCTTAAACCGGGACAGGATCGCGAACACCGGGGAGCTGTTTTTT. Protein: CASSLNRDRIANTGELFF.

This clonotype has just a few counts. This rearrangement joins TRBV15 to TRBJ2-1, with TRBD1 matching over 7 bases. Germline-derived CDR1 and CDR2 are LNHNV and YYDKDF (reference sequence). With V trimmed by 1 base and J by 14 bases, 5 bases remained unmatched. The CDR3 runs to 12 residues. CDR3 sequence: CATSRAGDSEFF. CDR3 sequence (DNA): TGTGCCACCAGCAGAGCCGGGGACAGTGAGTTCTTC.

By proportion, this clonotype is medium-sized (0.01 to 0.1%). This chain links TRBV12-5 with TRBJ1-2; D is unresolved. Trimming took off 0 bases at V and 4 bases at J, with 6 bases between the two ends. The CDR3 is 13 amino acids. Germline V gene lookup returns CDR1 LGHNT and CDR2 FRNRAP. For the CDR3, the DNA is TGTGCTAGTGGTTTGGTACAATCCTATGGCTACACCTTC. It yields the protein CASGLVQSYGYTF. Based on the CDR3 plus reference TRBV12-5 and TRBJ1-2, the full variable domain is DARVTQTPRHKVTEMGQEVTMRCQPILGHNTVFWYRQTMMQGLELLAYFRNRAPLDDSGMPKDRFSAEMPDATLATLKIQPSEPRDSAVYFCASGLVQSYGYTFGSGTRLTVV.

The V gene is TRBV29-1, the J gene TRBJ2-3, with D unresolved. Between the trimmed V and J ends, which lost 3 bases and 5 bases, there was a span of 6 bases. This CDR3 has 11 residues. Per germline, CDR1 SQVTM and CDR2 ANQGSEA. CDR3 DNA sequence: TGCAGCGTTGATTCGGGAGATACGCAGTATTTT. Encoded protein: CSVDSGDTQYF.

This clonotype showed up just a few times. V usage is TRBV12-3 or TRBV12-4 and J usage is TRBJ2-5; D remains ambiguous. The CDR3 contains 17 residues. V gave up 4 bases and J gave up 2 bases, with 20 bases separating them. The CDR3 loop reads CASSSGRLLPHQETQYF. The CDR3 nucleotides are TGTGCCAGCAGTTCCGGTCGCCTCCTACCCCATCAAGAGACCCAGTACTTC.

This rearrangement joins TRBV5-1 to TRBJ2-1; 11 bases match TRBD1. The CDR3 loop spans 15 amino acids. Germline V CDR1 and CDR2: SGHRS, YFSETQ. J gave up 2 bases and V 3 bases, and 1 base lay outside the gene matches. The CDR3 DNA follows: TGCGCCAGCAGCTGGGGACAGGGGGCCTACAATGAGCAGTTCTTC. Protein: CASSWGQGAYNEQFF.

This chain uses TRBV7-3 with TRBJ2-3; D is unclear. Germline V CDR1 and CDR2: SGHTA, FQGTGA. Deletions cut 5 bases from V and 1 base from J, with 10 bases between. CDR3 length: 14 amino acids. This CDR3 is CASSPLAGTDTQYF. The CDR3 DNA is TGTGCCAGCAGCCCCCTCGCGGGCACAGATACGCAGTATTTT. Drawing the rest from reference TRBV7-3 and TRBJ2-3, the complete variable domain is GAGVSQTPSNKVTEKGKYVELRCDPISGHTALYWYRQSLGQGPEFLIYFQGTGAADDSGLPNDRFFAVRPEGSVSTLKIQRTERGDSAVYLCASSPLAGTDTQYFGPGTRLTVL.

This rearrangement joins TRBV5-1 to TRBJ2-3; 7 bases fit TRBD1. The CDR3 totals 15 residues. J lost 3 bases, V lost 3 bases, and 7 bases had no gene match. The germline V gene encodes CDR1 SGHRS and CDR2 YFSETQ. The CDR3 coding sequence is TGCGCCAGCAGCTCCGACCCACAGGGGACAGATACGCAGTATTTT. As protein: CASSSDPQGTDTQYF. Variable domain in full (rest from reference TRBV5-1 and TRBJ2-3): KAGVTQTPRYLIKTRGQQVTLSCSPISGHRSVSWYQQTPGQGLQFLFEYFSETQRNKGNFPGRFSGRQFSNSRSEMNVSTLELGDSALYLCASSSDPQGTDTQYFGPGTRLTVL.

This clonotype appeared a few times. The chain couples TRBV12-3 or TRBV12-4 to TRBJ1-5, with D uncertain. The V end was cut by 6 bases, the J end by 9 bases, with 12 bases between. The CDR3 sequence is 12 residues long. The CDR3 bases are TGTGCCAGCAGCCTTCTCCGGGGGCCCCAGCATTTT. Its translation: CASSLLRGPQHF.

This clonotype was recorded at least ten times. V gene TRBV28 combines with J gene TRBJ2-2; possible D gene TRBD1, 6 bases. CDR1 and CDR2 (germline): MDHEN, SYDVKM. V lost 9 bases and J lost 1, with 18 bases in between. This CDR3 spans 16 amino acids. This CDR3 reads CASYDRGHRNTGELFF. Written as DNA, the CDR3 is TGTGCCAGTTACGACCGGGGACACAGGAACACCGGGGAGCTGTTTTTT.

In this sample, this clonotype turned up many times. This chain links TRBV28 with TRBJ2-5; D call uncertain. Trimming removed 4 bases at V and 5 bases at J, with 5 bases between. The CDR3 extends over 11 amino acids. Germline V lookup: CDR1 MDHEN, CDR2 SYDVKM. The CDR3 reads CASSSRETQYF. CDR3 bases: TGTGCCAGCAGTTCAAGGGAGACCCAGTACTTC.

The V and J genes are TRBV19 and TRBJ1-2; D gene unclear. Germline CDR1 LNHDA, CDR2 SQIVND (reference sequence). CDR3 size: 13 residues. Between the trimmed V and J ends, which lost 3 bases and 0 bases, there was a span of 5 bases. CDR3 region: CASSIQSNYGYTF. The DNA for the CDR3 is TGTGCCAGTAGTATCCAGTCTAACTATGGCTACACCTTC.

In this sample, this clonotype turned up many times. This rearrangement joins TRBV7-9 to TRBJ2-5; 7 bases align to TRBD2. The CDR3 is 15 amino acids. V was clipped by 1 base and J by 0 bases; unmatched bases: 2. From germline, CDR1 is SEHNR and CDR2 FQNEAQ (reference sequence). Here the CDR3 DNA reads TGTGCCAGCAGCTTAGGACTAGCTTACCAAGAGACCCAGTACTTC. It translates to CASSLGLAYQETQYF.

There are many counts of this clonotype. The chain links TRBV12-3 or TRBV12-4 to TRBJ1-3; 8 bases agree with TRBD1. CDR3 length: 16 amino acids. Trimming took 3 bases from V and 0 from J; bases not matched to a gene: 4. CDR3 amino acids: CASSFWDRHSGNTIYF. DNA of the CDR3: TGTGCCAGCAGTTTTTGGGACAGGCACTCTGGAAACACCATATATTTT.

This clonotype was observed many times. The chain joins TRBV16 to TRBJ2-7; D might be TRBD2 (5 bases). The V end lost 4 bases, the J end lost 2 bases, and 12 bases lay between the germline ends. CDR1 is KGHSY, CDR2 FQNENV, per germline. This CDR3 region has 14 residues. The CDR3 spells CASSPRTGTYEQYF. In DNA, the CDR3 is TGTGCCAGCAGCCCGAGGACGGGGACCTACGAGCAGTACTTC.